These 22 T cell receptor beta chains share one sample of origin, sequenced in a study of T cell repertoires in cytomegalovirus infection. No cognate antigen is known for these TCRs. Each CDR3 protein gets one entry after TCRdb re-called the reads with MiXCR. The sample has over 45,000 distinct CDR3 sequences; approximately 20% are singletons. The material was CD8+ T cells from cultured PBMCs, obtained from culture after CMV antigen stimulation. Receptors were obtained from a human donor in good health (CMV status not recorded). Some clones in this sample may be carry-over from other donors' samples.

This clonotype was recorded many times. The chain recombines TRBV6-6 with TRBJ2-7; D call uncertain. The CDR3 sequence is 16 residues long. CDR1 MNHNY and CDR2 SVGAGI come from the germline V gene (reference sequence). V lost 6 bases to trimming and J lost 2 bases, with 20 bases between them. The CDR3 spells CASSLDGSLGTYEQYF. CDR3 nucleotides: TGTGCCAGCAGCCTGGATGGCAGCCTAGGGACCTACGAGCAGTACTTC.

This chain connects TRBV10-2 to TRBJ1-2, with 12 positions matching TRBD1. The CDR3 extends over 13 amino acids. In germline, CDR1 is WSHSY, CDR2 SAAADI. The V and J ends lost 6 bases and 6 bases, in that order; junction bases with no gene match: 2. CDR3 nucleotide sequence: TGCGCCAGCAGGGGGGACAGGGGGCATGGCTACACCTTC. The encoded protein is CASRGDRGHGYTF.

This clonotype was observed many times. This chain joins TRBV7-2 and TRBJ2-5, with D unresolved. Germline V gives CDR1 SGHTA, CDR2 FQGNSA. V was shortened by 1 base and J by 0 bases, with 9 bases between the two germline ends. This CDR3 region has 15 residues. The DNA of the CDR3 is TGTGCCAGCAGCTTAGGTTGGGCAGACCAAGAGACCCAGTACTTC. Its translation: CASSLGWADQETQYF. The full variable domain, in which reference TRBV7-2 and TRBJ2-5 provide the parts outside the CDR3, is GAGVSQSPSNKVTEKGKDVELRCDPISGHTALYWYRQSLGQGLEFLIYFQGNSAPDKSGLPSDRFSAERTGGSVSTLTIQRTQQEDSAVYLCASSLGWADQETQYFGPGTRLLVL.

This clonotype was counted between two and nine times. The chain couples TRBV19 to TRBJ2-7; D possibly matches TRBD1 or TRBD2 (5 bases each). The CDR3 totals 16 residues. Germline CDR1 is LNHDA and CDR2 is SQIVND (reference sequence). V lost 5 bases and J 0 bases, leaving 17 bases between the germline ends. CDR3 in DNA: TGTGCCAGTAGTCCGCGCCCGGGGCCAAGCTCCTACGAGCAGTACTTC. Amino acid sequence: CASSPRPGPSSYEQYF.

There are a few counts of this clonotype. This sequence joins TRBV19 and TRBJ2-7; either TRBD1 or TRBD2 may supply D (5 bases each). This CDR3 spans 16 amino acids. Germline lookup yields CDR1 LNHDA and CDR2 SQIVND (reference sequence). The ends were cut back, 5 bases at V and 4 bases at J, with 21 bases in the middle. The CDR3 spells CASSGGADKRHYEQYF. The CDR3 nucleotides read TGTGCCAGTAGTGGGGGAGCGGACAAGAGGCATTACGAGCAGTACTTC.

There are a few counts of this clonotype. This rearrangement joins TRBV9 to TRBJ2-7; the match to TRBD2 covers 13 bases. This CDR3 spans 15 amino acids. The J segment lost 4 bases and the V segment lost 3 bases, leaving 4 bases of the junction unmatched. CDR1 is SGDLS and CDR2 is YYNGEE in the germline V gene. The CDR3 sequence: CASSAGTSGVYEQYF. The DNA for the CDR3 is TGTGCCAGCAGCGCAGGGACTAGCGGGGTTTACGAGCAGTACTTC.

This rearrangement joins TRBV2 to TRBJ2-4; 10 nucleotides match TRBD2. The CDR3 covers 19 residues. Trimming removed 3 bases from V and 2 bases from J; junction bases left unmatched: 13. CDR1 is SNHLY and CDR2 is FYNNEI in the germline V gene. The CDR3 protein is CASSEGQNRAGGPKNIQYF. CDR3 bases: TGTGCCAGCAGTGAGGGGCAAAATCGAGCGGGAGGGCCCAAAAACATTCAGTACTTC. Based on the CDR3 plus reference TRBV2 and TRBJ2-4, the full variable domain is EPEVTQTPSHQVTQMGQEVILRCVPISNHLYFYWYRQILGQKVEFLVSFYNNEISEKSEIFDDQFSVERPDGSNFTLKIRSTKLEDSAMYFCASSEGQNRAGGPKNIQYFGAGTRLSVL.

This clonotype is labeled as medium-sized. CDR3 nucleotide sequence: TGTGCCAGCAGCCGTGTTGGACAGAAAGAGACCCAGTACTTC. It codes for CASSRVGQKETQYF. J is TRBJ2-5 and V is TRBV7-9; D perhaps matches TRBD1 (6 bases). V was cut by 5 bases and J by 3 bases, with 13 bases left in between. Germline CDR1 SEHNR, CDR2 FQNEAQ (reference sequence). The CDR3 is 14 amino acids.

As concerns this clonotype: A read error may be the cause here, since a much bigger clone is one base away. The chain joins TRBV4-3 to TRBJ1-2; a possible D gene is TRBD1 (5 bases). CDR3 size: 16 residues. Germline V gene data show CDR1 as LGHNA and CDR2 as YSLEER. V lost 0 bases to trimming and J lost 7 bases, with 18 bases between them. Here the CDR3 DNA reads TGCGCCAGCAGCCAAGAATCGGGGCCAGGCATGGGTGGCTACACCTTC. This gives the protein CASSQESGPGMGGYTF.

Regarding this clonotype: A much larger clone differs from this one at a single base, so this may be a read error. Since no conserved phenylalanine or tryptophan closes the CDR3, a read error is the likely cause. The V gene is TRBV7-6, the J gene TRBJ2-1; 10 bases agree with TRBD2. The CDR3 runs to 15 residues. Germline V CDR1 and CDR2: SGHVS, FNYEAQ. Trimming cost V 4 bases and J 6 bases; bases outside gene matches: 6. The CDR3 here is CASSSPSGSSNEQFS. The CDR3 region has the DNA TGTGCCAGCAGCTCCCCTAGCGGGAGCTCCAATGAGCAGTTCTCC.

With regard to this clonotype: The junction departs from the called germline gene at one end, perhaps through a read error. This chain joins TRBV27 and TRBJ2-2; no firm D call. The length of the CDR3 is 12 residues. CDR1 and CDR2 from the germline V gene are MNHEY and SMNVEV (reference sequence). The CDR3 sequence: CACSAPTEELFF. In nucleotides, the CDR3 is TGTGCCTGCAGCGCCCCGACGGAGGAGCTGTTTTTT.

A few counts support this clonotype. The rearrangement uses TRBV7-9 and TRBJ2-3; D is unresolved. V dropped 4 bases and J dropped 0 bases, with 11 bases sitting between them. This CDR3 region has 15 residues. Germline CDR1 is SEHNR and CDR2 is FQNEAQ (reference sequence). CDR3 nucleotide sequence: TGTGCCAGCAGCTCGGGCCCCACTAGCACAGATACGCAGTATTTT. Translation: CASSSGPTSTDTQYF.

This clonotype appeared a few times. V usage is TRBV20-1 and J usage is TRBJ2-3; maybe TRBD1 (5 bases). The CDR3 contains 18 residues. The V end lost 6 bases, the J end lost 3 bases, and 28 bases lay between the germline ends. Germline V gives CDR1 DFQATT, CDR2 SNEGSKA (reference sequence). In DNA form, the CDR3 reads TGCAGTGCCCAAGGGGCCTCGGGTTCGAAAGGCTTAACAGATACGCAGTATTTT. Protein: CSAQGASGSKGLTDTQYF.

With regard to this clonotype: A much more abundant neighbour one base away suggests this may be a read error. This rearrangement joins TRBV4-1 to TRBJ1-5, with 7 nucleotides matching TRBD1. The V and J ends lost 2 bases and 3 bases, in that order; junction bases with no gene match: 4. The CDR3 totals 15 residues. Germline CDR1 is MGHRA and CDR2 is YSYEKL. CDR3 loop: CASSQNDRVNQPQHF. CDR3 in DNA: TGCGCCAGCAGCCAAAATGACAGGGTCAATCAGCCCCAGCATTTT.

In its sample, this clonotype was seen many times. The rearrangement uses TRBV10-3 and TRBJ1-3; D is perhaps TRBD1 (5 bases). The CDR3 runs 15 residues. Trimming shortened V by 2 bases and J by 1 base, and 9 bases separated the two germline ends. CDR1 is ENHRY and CDR2 is SYGVKD in the germline V gene. This CDR3 reads CAISEEQVSGNTIYF. Written as DNA, the CDR3 is TGTGCCATCAGTGAGGAACAGGTATCTGGAAACACCATATATTTT.

The gene calls are TRBV2 and TRBJ2-7; 8 nucleotides match TRBD1. Per germline, CDR1 SNHLY and CDR2 FYNNEI. The CDR3 has 15 residues. Trimming took 6 bases from V and 6 from J; bases not matched to a gene: 13. The CDR3 loop is CASRAMTGVLGEQYF. Here the CDR3 DNA reads TGTGCCAGCAGGGCCATGACAGGGGTATTGGGCGAGCAGTACTTC.

The rearrangement uses TRBV4-3 and TRBJ2-2; 7 bases are shared with TRBD2. The V gene's germline CDR1 is LGHNA and CDR2 YSLEER. The CDR3 covers 15 residues. Losses at the gene ends were 0 bases for V and 4 bases for J; bases not matched to a gene: 2. Written as DNA, the CDR3 is TGCGCCAGCAGCCAAGATACTAGCGTCACCGGGGAGCTGTTTTTT. Amino acid sequence: CASSQDTSVTGELFF.

This clonotype came up a few times. The chain links TRBV10-3 to TRBJ1-2, with D perhaps matching TRBD1 (6 bases). V lost 1 base to trimming and J lost 7 bases, with 16 bases between them. Germline CDR1 reads ENHRY; CDR2 reads SYGVKD. The CDR3 runs 15 residues. CDR3 protein: CAISEWTEWAVGYTF. CDR3 DNA: TGTGCCATCAGTGAGTGGACAGAATGGGCTGTTGGCTACACCTTC.

This clonotype was found a few times. V and J are TRBV11-2 and TRBJ1-2; 7 nucleotides line up with TRBD1. Trimming at V came to 2 bases and at J to 4 bases, leaving 7 bases not matched to a gene. CDR3 length: 15 amino acids. Looked up from germline, CDR1 is SGHAT and CDR2 is FQNNGV. The CDR3 spells CASSLTGDNLYGYTF. In DNA form, the CDR3 reads TGTGCCAGCAGCTTAACAGGGGACAACCTCTATGGCTACACCTTC.

This clonotype was picked up many times. The rearrangement uses TRBV5-1 and TRBJ2-7; 13 bases fit TRBD2. Germline V lookup: CDR1 SGHRS, CDR2 YFSETQ. Losses at the gene ends were 2 bases for V and 6 bases for J; bases not matched to a gene: 8. CDR3 length equals 16 residues. Here the CDR3 reads CASSFGTSGIISEQYF. For the CDR3, the DNA is TGCGCCAGCAGCTTTGGGACTAGCGGGATTATTAGCGAGCAGTACTTC.

The rearrangement joins TRBV30 to TRBJ2-1; TRBD2 might be the D (5 bases). Trimming left V 1 base short and J 6 bases short, with 10 bases between. Germline values: CDR1 GTSNPN, CDR2 SVGIG (reference sequence). This CDR3 has 13 residues. CDR3 region: CAWSGGGSNEQFF. The CDR3 nucleotides are TGTGCCTGGAGTGGTGGCGGGTCCAATGAGCAGTTCTTC.

CDR3 DNA: TGTGCCAGCAGCCTAGCCCTAACAGATACGCAGTATTTT. Translated: CASSLALTDTQYF. V usage is TRBV3-1 and J usage is TRBJ2-3; D remains ambiguous. The V gene lost 4 bases and the J gene lost 3 bases, with 8 bases spanning the gap. Germline CDR1 reads LGHDT; CDR2 reads YNNKEL (reference sequence). There are 13 residues in the CDR3.